Below are 24 T cell receptor beta chains sequenced from a single sample in a study of regulatory T cells in long-lasting Graves disease. The authors built TCR beta libraries using iRepertoire HTBI primers and Arm-PCR of CDR3 regions. TCRdb called the multiplex PCR reads again in MiXCR, with one record for every CDR3 protein. The sample consists of hundreds of thousands of distinct CDR3 sequences, around 30% of them appearing once. As to time point: persistent/refractory GD, antithyroid drugs over 5 years with positive TRAb. Generation of the TCR library employed RNA extracted from PBMCs. The sequencing used peripheral blood mononuclear cells (PBMCs), collected when the disease was refractory, from a patient treated with antithyroid drugs. These receptor sequences come from a female donor with Graves disease.

At least ten counts were recorded for this clonotype. This chain connects TRBV12-3 or TRBV12-4 to TRBJ1-2; TRBD1 is a possible D gene (6 bases). The CDR3 is 13 amino acids. V dropped 4 bases and J dropped 2 bases, with 8 bases sitting between them. Here the CDR3 reads CASSSGVNYGYTF. The CDR3 nucleotides are TGTGCCAGCAGTTCAGGGGTCAACTATGGCTACACCTTC.

This clonotype came up a few times. In this CDR3 the conserved last residue, phenylalanine or tryptophan, is missing, so a read error is likely. The chain is built from TRBV12-3 or TRBV12-4 and TRBJ1-2, with D unresolved. V dropped 1 base and J dropped 3 bases, with 9 bases sitting between them. The CDR3 has 14 residues. The CDR3 loop is CASSLVTVDYGYTS. The CDR3 DNA is TGTGCCAGCAGTTTAGTTACGGTTGACTATGGCTACACCTCC.

This clonotype was observed at least ten times. CDR3 DNA: TGTGCCAGCAGTTACAAACAGCCTGTCTACGAGCAGTACTTC. The encoded protein is CASSYKQPVYEQYF. The chain has TRBV6-5 and TRBJ2-7, with D hard to call. Germline values: CDR1 MNHEY, CDR2 SVGAGI. Trimming pared 2 bases from V and 3 bases from J, leaving 11 bases between. The CDR3 spans 14 residues.

This clonotype was counted only a few times. The V call is TRBV27, the J call TRBJ2-4; 7 nucleotides line up with TRBD2. The CDR3 totals 13 residues. Germline CDR1 is MNHEY and CDR2 is SMNVEV (reference sequence). V dropped 5 bases and J dropped 10; count of bases not matched to a gene: 8. In nucleotides, the CDR3 is TGTGCCAGCAGTCCACTAGCGCCCGGGATTCAGTACTTC. Its translation is CASSPLAPGIQYF.

In its sample, this clonotype was seen a few times. The chain links TRBV5-1 to TRBJ2-2, with 8 nucleotides matching TRBD1. V trimming: 0 bases; J trimming: 7 bases; junction bases outside the gene matches: 2. CDR1 and CDR2 (germline): SGHRS, YFSETQ. The CDR3 has 14 residues. Here the CDR3 DNA reads TGCGCCAGCAGCTTGGGACAGGGGAACGGGGAGCTGTTTTTT. As protein: CASSLGQGNGELFF.

The rearrangement links TRBV19 to TRBJ2-5; D is possibly TRBD1 (6 bases). The CDR3 sequence is 16 residues long. V lost 5 bases and J 4 bases, leaving 20 bases between the germline ends. The germline V gene has CDR1 LNHDA and CDR2 SQIVND (reference sequence). The CDR3 loop reads CASSPLTPRGGETQYF. In nucleotides, the CDR3 is TGTGCCAGTAGTCCCTTAACCCCCAGGGGTGGAGAGACCCAGTACTTC. Full variable domain (remainder filled in from reference TRBV19 and TRBJ2-5): DGGITQSPKYLFRKEGQNVTLSCEQNLNHDAMYWYRQDPGQGLRLIYYSQIVNDFQKGDIAEGYSVSREKKESFPLTVTSAQKNPTAFYLCASSPLTPRGGETQYFGPGTRLLVL.

This clonotype showed up just a few times. The chain carries TRBV6-2 or TRBV6-3 and TRBJ1-2; D uncertain. V gave up 4 bases and J gave up 7 bases, with 10 bases separating them. The CDR3 totals 12 residues. Germline loops: CDR1 MNHEY, CDR2 SVGEGT. DNA for the CDR3: TGTGCCAGCAGTTCTTACGAGAGTGGCTACACCTTC. Translating gives CASSSYESGYTF.

This clonotype was recorded at least ten times. The genes are TRBV28 and TRBJ1-2; TRBD1 aligns across 8 bases. There are 15 residues in the CDR3. In germline, CDR1 is MDHEN, CDR2 SYDVKM. The trim removed 8 bases at V and 2 bases at J, leaving 10 bases unmatched. CDR3 region: CASENPRGPNYGYTF. CDR3 in DNA: TGTGCCAGCGAAAACCCCAGGGGGCCAAACTATGGCTACACCTTC.

In its sample, this clonotype was seen a few times. V and J are TRBV10-3 and TRBJ1-5; no firm D call. The V gene lost 4 bases and the J gene lost 0 bases, with 7 bases spanning the gap. Germline V gene data show CDR1 as ENHRY and CDR2 as SYGVKD. This CDR3 is built from 14 residues. DNA of the CDR3: TGTGCCATCAGTGTACAGTATAGCAATCAGCCCCAGCATTTT. Its translation: CAISVQYSNQPQHF.

The V gene is TRBV28, the J gene TRBJ1-5, with D tentatively TRBD1 (6 bases). Between the trimmed V and J ends, which lost 4 bases and 9 bases, there was a span of 19 bases. Germline CDR1 and CDR2: MDHEN and SYDVKM. The CDR3 is made up of 15 amino acids. The CDR3: CASSSTGSPFRPQHF. The CDR3 bases are TGTGCCAGCAGTTCAACAGGGAGTCCGTTCCGGCCCCAGCATTTT.

The J gene is TRBJ1-1, the V gene TRBV5-1, with TRBD1 identical over 8 bases. V was pared by 0 bases and J by 5 bases, with 6 bases of the junction left unmatched. The germline CDR1 and CDR2 sequences are SGHRS and YFSETQ. The CDR3 spans 15 residues. The DNA of the CDR3 is TGCGCCAGCAGCTTGGCGGACAGGGTCGGGACTGAAGCTTTCTTT. This sequence encodes CASSLADRVGTEAFF.

The chain uses TRBV4-1 and TRBJ2-7, with D perhaps matching TRBD2 (6 bases). This CDR3 is built from 14 residues. Deletions cut 2 bases from V and 3 bases from J, with 11 bases between. Germline CDR1 and CDR2: MGHRA and YSYEKL. CDR3 protein: CASSQTGTLYEQYF. The CDR3 bases are TGCGCCAGCAGCCAAACCGGGACTCTCTACGAGCAGTACTTC.

This chain connects TRBV15 to TRBJ2-5; D gene ambiguous. The CDR3 is 13 residues long. CDR1 is LNHNV, CDR2 YYDKDF, per germline (reference sequence). V was cut by 1 base and J by 7 bases, with 10 bases left in between. CDR3 loop: CATSRGTLGTQYF. The CDR3, as DNA: TGTGCCACCAGCAGAGGTACCCTAGGGACCCAGTACTTC. The full variable domain, with the rest looked up from reference TRBV15 and TRBJ2-5, is DAMVIQNPRYQVTQFGKPVTLSCSQTLNHNVMYWYQQKSSQAPKLLFHYYDKDFNNEADTPDNFQSRRPNTSFCFLDIRSPGLGDTAMYLCATSRGTLGTQYFGPGTRLLVL.

The CDR3 sequence is CASWRGNSFSYNSPLHF. Here the CDR3 DNA reads TGTGCCAGCTGGCGTGGTAACAGCTTCTCCTATAATTCACCCCTCCACTTT. The V and J genes are TRBV10-3 and TRBJ1-6; no firm D call. Per the germline V gene, CDR1 is ENHRY and CDR2 is SYGVKD. This CDR3 contains 17 residues. The V and J ends lost 10 bases and 0 bases respectively, with 19 bases between them.

V usage is TRBV19 and J usage is TRBJ2-2; D unclear. Trimming took 6 bases from V and 1 from J, leaving 9 bases between them. The CDR3 spans 14 residues. Germline CDR1 and CDR2: LNHDA and SQIVND (reference sequence). The CDR3 loop reads CASRRKLNTGELFF. The CDR3 DNA reads TGTGCCAGTAGGCGTAAACTGAACACCGGGGAGCTGTTTTTT.

The chain combines TRBV3-1 with TRBJ1-5; weak D call: TRBD1 (5 bases). The germline CDR1 and CDR2 sequences are LGHDT and YNNKEL (reference sequence). The CDR3 has 14 amino acids. V was clipped by 2 bases and J by 8 bases, with 13 bases between them. DNA for the CDR3: TGTGCCAGCAGCCAAAGGGGCAGTGGGGAGCCCCAGCATTTT. This sequence encodes CASSQRGSGEPQHF.

The V and J genes are TRBV5-4 and TRBJ2-5; the D gene is possibly TRBD2 (7 bases). This CDR3 contains 19 residues. The V gene's germline CDR1 is SGHNT and CDR2 YYREEE (reference sequence). V dropped 4 bases and J dropped 2 bases, with 27 bases sitting between them. The CDR3 region has the DNA TGTGCCAGCAGCACGGGGGGCGGGAGAAAGGGGCCCCAACAAGAGACCCAGTACTTC. Residues: CASSTGGGRKGPQQETQYF.

Only a few counts were recorded for this clonotype. The chain couples TRBV7-6 to TRBJ1-5; D unresolved. V gave up 5 bases and J gave up 2 bases, with 13 bases separating them. The CDR3 is 15 amino acids. In germline, CDR1 is SGHVS, CDR2 FNYEAQ. The CDR3: CASSPGPSGNQPQHF. The CDR3 coding sequence is TGTGCCAGCAGCCCGGGCCCGTCGGGCAATCAGCCCCAGCATTTT.

This clonotype was seen repeatedly, ten times or more. The J gene is TRBJ1-2, the V gene TRBV12-3 or TRBV12-4; D ambiguous. The V end was cut by 7 bases, the J end by 4 bases, with 19 bases between. The CDR3 sequence is 15 residues long. The CDR3 spells CASTTWFASSYGYTF. The CDR3 DNA follows: TGTGCCAGCACCACGTGGTTCGCCTCGAGCTATGGCTACACCTTC.

The genes are TRBV9 and TRBJ1-1, with D maybe TRBD1 (6 bases). The CDR3 spans 14 residues. Germline loops: CDR1 SGDLS, CDR2 YYNGEE. V was pared by 2 bases and J by 3 bases, with 11 bases between. DNA of the CDR3: TGTGCCAGCAGCGTTTCGGCAGGGGACACTGAAGCTTTCTTT. It encodes CASSVSAGDTEAFF.

The V and J genes are TRBV12-3 or TRBV12-4 and TRBJ1-3; perhaps TRBD1 as D (6 bases). Trimming took 6 bases from V and 2 from J, leaving 14 bases between them. The CDR3 runs to 15 residues. The CDR3 sequence is CASRTGIRTGNTIYF. Here the CDR3 DNA reads TGTGCCAGCAGAACAGGGATCCGTACTGGAAACACCATATATTTT.

This clonotype showed up just a few times. V is TRBV28 and J is TRBJ1-2; D unresolved. The V gene lost 10 bases and the J gene lost 2 bases, with 8 bases spanning the gap. The germline V gene encodes CDR1 MDHEN and CDR2 SYDVKM. There are 11 residues in the CDR3. The CDR3 DNA is TGTGCCATCGGAAGGAACTATGGCTACACCTTC. Amino acid sequence: CAIGRNYGYTF.

This clonotype was counted a few times. The rearrangement links TRBV24-1 to TRBJ1-5; D possibly corresponds to TRBD1 (6 bases). This CDR3 contains 14 residues. Deletions cut 5 bases from V and 6 bases from J, with 13 bases between. Germline-derived CDR1 and CDR2 are KGHDR and SFDVKD. CDR3 in DNA: TGTGCCACCAGTGGTCAGGGGAATCCTCAGCCCCAGCATTTT. Translation gives CATSGQGNPQPQHF.

J is TRBJ2-5 and V is TRBV12-3 or TRBV12-4; tentative D call: TRBD2 (6 bases). Trimming removed 3 bases from V and 5 bases from J, with 10 bases in between. There are 13 residues in the CDR3. The CDR3 reads CASSFEGRETQYF. The CDR3 coding sequence is TGTGCCAGCAGTTTTGAGGGGAGGGAGACCCAGTACTTC.